The 24 T cell receptor beta chains reported below all come from one sample, sequenced in a study. Via MiXCR, TCRdb re-called the reads, giving one row per CDR3 protein. The sample shows about 380 distinct CDR3 sequences, over 25% of them seen only once. Sequencing used CD8+ T cells (not recorded whether cultured). The source of these receptors is a male donor.

This clonotype occurred a few times. The J gene is TRBJ2-7, the V gene TRBV19; D uncertain. Deletions cut 3 bases from V and 7 bases from J, with 13 bases between. This CDR3 has 13 residues. Looked up from germline, CDR1 is LNHDA and CDR2 is SQIVND (reference sequence). Here the CDR3 reads CASSIRATWEQYF. In nucleotides, the CDR3 is TGTGCCAGTAGTATCCGGGCGACATGGGAGCAGTACTTC.

This sequence joins TRBV19 and TRBJ2-1, with D uncertain. V shed 5 bases and J shed 7 bases, with 12 bases lying between them. Germline CDR1 reads LNHDA; CDR2 reads SQIVND (reference sequence). The CDR3 extends over 13 amino acids. CDR3 amino acids: CASSSRSSNEQFF. The CDR3 DNA sequence: TGTGCCAGTAGTTCCCGTAGCTCGAATGAGCAGTTCTTC.

Within the sample, this clonotype is large (0.1 to 1%). The chain carries TRBV24-1 and TRBJ2-3, with 11 bases lining up with TRBD2. V lost 9 bases, J lost 0 bases, and 4 bases stayed unmatched. The length of the CDR3 is 15 residues. The germline V gene has CDR1 KGHDR and CDR2 SFDVKD. Written as DNA, the CDR3 is TGTGCCACCGGGACTAGCGGTTTTAGCACAGATACGCAGTATTTT. Its translation is CATGTSGFSTDTQYF.

In the case of this clonotype: A much larger clone lies a single base off, so this may be a read error. The CDR3 protein is CASSSGSYGCTF. CDR3 coding DNA: TGTGCCAGTAGTTCAGGTAGCTATGGCTGCACCTTC. This chain uses TRBV19 with TRBJ1-2; D ambiguous. The CDR3 covers 12 residues. CDR1 and CDR2 from the germline V gene are LNHDA and SQIVND (reference sequence).

As to this clonotype: This may stem from a read error, because a much larger clone lies one nucleotide away. The chain is built from TRBV10-2 and TRBJ2-7, with D hard to call. V dropped 6 bases and J dropped 2 bases, with 11 bases sitting between them. CDR3 length equals 13 residues. CDR1 WSHSY and CDR2 SAAADI come from the germline V gene. Written as DNA, the CDR3 is TGCGCCAGCAGGGATTCGAGCACCTACGAGCAGTACTTC. This translates into CASRDSSTYEQYF.

This clonotype rates as medium-sized. V and J are TRBV10-3 and TRBJ2-3; D is uncertain. Germline V lookup: CDR1 ENHRY, CDR2 SYGVKD. The CDR3 extends over 14 amino acids. V was clipped by 5 bases and J by 0 bases, with 9 bases between them. The CDR3 bases are TGTGCCATCAGTACCTCCGTGAGCACAGATACGCAGTATTTT. This codes for CAISTSVSTDTQYF.

There are a few counts of this clonotype. A much larger clone lies a single base off, so this may be a read error. J is TRBJ2-5 and V is TRBV11-2, with D unclear. CDR1 SGHAT and CDR2 FQNNGV come from the germline V gene. The CDR3 has 12 residues. The chain's CDR3 is CASSLFQEAQYF. The CDR3 DNA sequence: TGTGCCAGCAGCTTGTTCCAAGAGGCCCAGTACTTC.

By share, this clonotype counts as medium-sized. The chain combines TRBV2 with TRBJ2-2; possibly TRBD1 or TRBD2 for D (5 bases each). The germline V gene has CDR1 SNHLY and CDR2 FYNNEI. CDR3 length: 14 residues. Trimming took off 6 bases at V and 9 bases at J, with 17 bases between the two ends. As DNA, the CDR3 is TGTGCCAGCAGGGGGGACGGGTCCTTTCGGGAGCTGTTTTTT. Protein: CASRGDGSFRELFF.

To note about this clonotype: A much larger clonotype is one base distant, so this may be a read error. The rearrangement uses TRBV7-9 and TRBJ2-1; D not resolved. Trimming removed 8 bases at V and 9 bases at J, with 11 bases between. Germline V gives CDR1 SEHNR, CDR2 FQNEAQ (reference sequence). This CDR3 comprises 11 residues. As DNA, the CDR3 is TGTGCCAGCTGCGACCTTGGTGAGCAGTTCTTC. The encoded protein is CASCDLGEQFF.

Regarding this clonotype: This clone may be a read error of a much larger clone one base away. This chain joins TRBV19 and TRBJ2-3, with D possibly TRBD1 on 5 matching bases. This CDR3 contains 13 residues. Looked up from germline, CDR1 is LNHDA and CDR2 is SQIVND (reference sequence). DNA for the CDR3: TGTGCCAGTAGTACTTTGAGCACAGGTACGCAGTATTTT. This encodes CASSTLSTGTQYF.

This clonotype is labeled medium-sized (0.01 to 0.1%). In DNA, the CDR3 is TGTGCCAGCAGCGCACGACTAGCGGGGGGGGGTAATGAGCAGTTCTTC. This gives the protein CASSARLAGGGNEQFF. V gene TRBV21-1 combines with J gene TRBJ2-1; TRBD2 is the table's D call and was not checked against the DNA. TRBV21-1 is a listed pseudogene. This CDR3 has 16 residues.

About this clonotype: One junction end does not reproduce the germline sequence, and a read error may be involved. The genes are TRBV25-1 and TRBJ1-3; D ambiguous. The CDR3 is 13 amino acids. Germline loops: CDR1 MGHDK, CDR2 SYGVNS. The chain's CDR3 is CASSYPAGNTIYF. For the CDR3, the DNA is TGTGCCAGCAGTTATCCAGCCGGAAATACCATATATTTT. Supplemented by reference TRBV25-1 and TRBJ1-3, the full variable domain reads EADIYQTPRYLVIGTGKKITLECSQTMGHDKMYWYQQDPGMELHLIHYSYGVNSTEKGDLSSESTVSRIRTEHFPLTLESARPSHTSQYLCASSYPAGNTIYFGEGSWLTVV.

Worth noting for this clonotype: Without the conserved terminal phenylalanine or tryptophan, this CDR3 likely stems from a read error. No DNA is shown, since the ends of the CDR3 on it are uncertain; the CDR3 is the one TCRdb lists. The rearrangement links TRBV19 to TRBJ2-2. The germline gives CDR1 LNHDA, CDR2 SQIVND (reference sequence). The CDR3 region is 13 residues in length, termini included. CDR3 amino acids: CASSIRSTGEPFL.

With respect to this clonotype: Because the CDR3 is missing its conserved closing phenylalanine or tryptophan, this is likely a read error. The chain couples TRBV19 to TRBJ2-7; no firm D call. The CDR3 is 13 amino acids. CDR1 and CDR2 from the germline V gene are LNHDA and SQIVND (reference sequence). Trimming stripped 8 bases from V and 0 bases from J, with 11 bases between. The CDR3 here is CASGLRSSYEQYL. The CDR3 nucleotides are TGTGCCAGTGGGCTCAGGAGCTCCTACGAGCAGTACCTC.

The gene calls are TRBV5-5 and TRBJ2-3, with 8 bases lining up with TRBD2. CDR1 is SGHKS, CDR2 YYEKEE, per germline (reference sequence). The CDR3 loop spans 15 amino acids. J was trimmed by 2 bases and V by 0 bases; bases with no gene match: 2. CDR3 bases: TGTGCCAGCAGCTTGGAACTAGCGGTCACAGATACGCAGTATTTT. Protein sequence: CASSLELAVTDTQYF.

This clonotype is categorized as large. CDR3 amino acids: CASSYPIAGHSYNEQFF. CDR3 DNA sequence: TGTGCCAGCAGTTACCCGATAGCGGGTCACTCCTACAATGAGCAGTTCTTC. V is TRBV6-6 and J is TRBJ2-1; 7 positions agree with TRBD2. V lost 2 bases and J lost 0; bases outside the gene matches: 7. CDR1 and CDR2 from the germline V gene are MNHNY and SVGAGI (reference sequence). CDR3 length equals 17 residues.

About this clonotype: At one end the junction does not follow the germline gene, possibly because of a read error. The chain couples TRBV19 to TRBJ2-7; D uncertain. Germline CDR1 and CDR2: LNHDA and SQIVND (reference sequence). The CDR3 extends over 13 amino acids. CDR3 sequence (DNA): TGTGTCAGTAGTTCCCGTTCCTCCTACGAGCAGTACTTC. Protein sequence: CVSSSRSSYEQYF. Full variable domain (rest looked up from reference TRBV19 and TRBJ2-7): DGGITQSPKYLFRKEGQNVTLSCEQNLNHDAMYWYRQDPGQGLRLIYYSQIVNDFQKGDIAEGYSVSREKKESFPLTVTSAQKNPTAFYLCVSSSRSSYEQYFGPGTRLTVT.

This clonotype is categorized as medium-sized. J is TRBJ2-7 and V is TRBV19; maybe TRBD2 (6 bases). Per germline, CDR1 LNHDA and CDR2 SQIVND (reference sequence). The CDR3 spans 13 residues. The V gene lost 5 bases and the J gene lost 7 bases, with 15 bases spanning the gap. This CDR3 is CASSPRSGVEQYF. The CDR3 coding sequence is TGTGCCAGTAGTCCCCGATCGGGGGTAGAGCAGTACTTC.

By share, this clonotype ranks as large. The rearrangement joins TRBV19 to TRBJ2-3, with no clear D. This CDR3 contains 13 residues. Looked up from germline, CDR1 is LNHDA and CDR2 is SQIVND (reference sequence). The ends were cut back, 4 bases at V and 4 bases at J, with 9 bases in the middle. CDR3 DNA sequence: TGTGCCAGTAGTAGTCATGGGGCAGATACGCAGTATTTT. Translating gives CASSSHGADTQYF.

Notes on this clonotype: Given a much more abundant clone one base away, this may be a read error. The CDR3 protein is CASSLGDQPQYF. DNA of the CDR3: TGTGCCAGCAGTTTGGGGGATCAGCCCCAGTATTTT. The rearrangement joins TRBV6-5 to TRBJ1-5; D tentatively fits TRBD1 or TRBD2 (5 bases each). TRBJ2-3 matches the DNA end more closely, so the J call is doubtful. The CDR3 totals 12 residues. Germline V gives CDR1 MNHEY, CDR2 SVGAGI.

This clonotype is large in the sample. The chain uses TRBV11-2 and TRBJ2-5; D may be TRBD2 (5 bases). The germline V and J ends were trimmed by 8 bases and 2 bases, with 9 bases remaining between them. Germline assignment: CDR1 SGHAT and CDR2 FQNNGV. This CDR3 is built from 12 residues. Here the CDR3 DNA reads TGTGCCAGCTCCTGGACTCAAGAGACCCAGTACTTC. Its protein is CASSWTQETQYF.

This clonotype is categorized as large. This sequence joins TRBV30 and TRBJ1-5; 8 bases are shared with TRBD1. The CDR3 runs to 14 residues. The trim removed 3 bases at V and 5 bases at J, leaving 6 bases unmatched. Per the germline V gene, CDR1 is GTSNPN and CDR2 is SVGIG (reference sequence). In DNA form, the CDR3 reads TGTGCCTGGAGGGACAGGGTGGGCCATCAGCCCCAGCATTTT. Residues: CAWRDRVGHQPQHF.

On this clonotype: The missing conserved phenylalanine or tryptophan at the end of this CDR3 makes a read error likely. The chain has TRBV19 and TRBJ2-3; possibly TRBD1 for D (5 bases). Germline V gives CDR1 LNHDA, CDR2 SQIVND (reference sequence). CDR3 length equals 13 residues. The CDR3 region is CASSTRSTGTQYL. The CDR3 nucleotides are TGTGCCAGTAGTACCCGGAGCACAGGTACGCAGTATCTT.

For this clonotype: A single base separates this from a much larger clone, so it may be a read error. The rearrangement links TRBV3-1 to TRBJ1-4; TRBD1 matches 7 bases. Germline-derived CDR1 and CDR2 are LGHDT and YNNKEL (reference sequence). V lost 3 bases, J lost 1 base, and 8 bases stayed unmatched. This CDR3 is built from 17 residues. The chain's CDR3 is CASSHPGQDITNEKLFF. Written as DNA, the CDR3 is TGTGCCAGCAGCCATCCCGGACAGGATATAACTAATGAAAAACTGTTTTTT.